This T cell receptor beta chain came from a study of T cell repertoires in cytomegalovirus infection. Study-wide context: Signatures in public TCR beta sequences pointed to both CMV infection and matching HLA type.

In TCRdb, the reads were re-called with MiXCR into one record per CDR3 protein. The data contain 500,000 or so distinct CDR3 sequences, about 15% of them singletons. Whole-study results and caveats: The study identified carriers of CMV plus the relevant HLA from cumulative public TCR beta family frequency. Clonotypes of TCR beta that were HLA-C-restricted and CMV-specific dominated the ex vivo response.

Germline V gene lookup returns CDR1 LGHNA and CDR2 YNFKEQ. The CDR3 consists of 13 residues. Between the trimmed V and J ends, which lost 0 bases and 7 bases, there was a span of 7 bases. This clonotype has at least ten counts. Its antigen is still unknown. The sequencing sample was made of CD8+ T cells from PBMCs. The chain is built from TRBV4-2 and TRBJ1-3, with D unclear. This TCR came from a human donor in good health (CMV status not recorded). Some clones in this sample may be carry-over from other donors' samples. The CDR3 loop is CASSQDEENTIYF. CDR3 nucleotide sequence: TGTGCCAGCAGCCAAGACGAGGAGAACACCATATATTTT.